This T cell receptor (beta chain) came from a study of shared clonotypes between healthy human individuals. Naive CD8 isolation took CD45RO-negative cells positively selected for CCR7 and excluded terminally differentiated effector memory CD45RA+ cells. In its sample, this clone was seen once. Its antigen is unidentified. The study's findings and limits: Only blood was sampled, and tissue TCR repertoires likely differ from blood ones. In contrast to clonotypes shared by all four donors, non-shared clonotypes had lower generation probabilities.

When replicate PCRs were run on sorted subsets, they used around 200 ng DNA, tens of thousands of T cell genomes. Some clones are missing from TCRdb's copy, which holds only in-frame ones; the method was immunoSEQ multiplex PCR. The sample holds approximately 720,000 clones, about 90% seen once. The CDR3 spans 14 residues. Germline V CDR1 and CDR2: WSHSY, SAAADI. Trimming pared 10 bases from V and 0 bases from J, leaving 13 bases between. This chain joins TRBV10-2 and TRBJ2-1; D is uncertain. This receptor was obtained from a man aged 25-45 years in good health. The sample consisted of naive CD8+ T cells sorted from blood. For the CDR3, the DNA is TGCGCCACCCGACACCCGAGCTCCTACAATGAGCAGTTCTTC. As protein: CATRHPSSYNEQFF.